The next 24 T cell receptor beta chains were all read from a single sample in a study of human T cells and chemical hapten exposure. Regarding time point: patch test 3, about 24 weeks after DPC sensitization. Treatment denoted: therapeutic diphenylcyclopropenone sensitization with weekly scalp DPC. TCRdb reanalysed the RACE reads using MiXCR and keeps one entry per CDR3 protein. The sample lists roughly 69,000 distinct CDR3 sequences, approximately 11% occurring once. Sequencing used whole blood, obtained in connection with sensitization to the hapten diphenylcyclopropenone (DPC). The receptors derive from a woman aged 25 to 39 with alopecia areata. Some clones in this sample may be carry-over from other donors' samples.

V and J are TRBV2 and TRBJ1-4; D remains unclear. Germline V CDR1 and CDR2: SNHLY, FYNNEI. The CDR3 consists of 12 residues. Trimming removed 6 bases at V and 8 bases at J, with 10 bases between. The CDR3 sequence is CASRVVSEKLFF. DNA for the CDR3: TGTGCCAGCAGGGTAGTTTCGGAAAAACTGTTTTTT.

The rearrangement joins TRBV7-3 to TRBJ1-1, with D perhaps matching TRBD1 (5 bases). Trimming took 3 bases from V and 1 from J, leaving 12 bases between them. The CDR3 runs to 15 residues. Germline CDR1 is SGHTA and CDR2 is FQGTGA. The CDR3 reads CASSLGPYRNTEAFF. The CDR3 region has the DNA TGTGCCAGCAGCTTGGGACCCTATAGGAACACTGAAGCTTTCTTT.

The genes are TRBV20-1 and TRBJ2-7, with 8 bases fitting TRBD1. V shed 2 bases, J shed 5 bases, and the junction held 5 bases outside the gene matches. The CDR3 covers 13 residues. Germline assignment: CDR1 DFQATT and CDR2 SNEGSKA (reference sequence). The CDR3 sequence: CSARRQGAHEQYF. DNA of the CDR3: TGCAGTGCTAGAAGGCAGGGGGCCCACGAGCAGTACTTC.

This clonotype was detected only a few times. V gene TRBV18 combines with J gene TRBJ2-5; D gene ambiguous. CDR1 is KGHSH and CDR2 is LQKENI in the germline V gene. This CDR3 has 13 residues. V dropped 0 bases and J dropped 3 bases, with 5 bases sitting between them. CDR3 bases: TGTGCCAGCTCACCACCCAGCGAAGAGACCCAGTACTTC. Protein: CASSPPSEETQYF.

This clonotype appeared many times. The V gene is TRBV6-6, the J gene TRBJ1-3; D unresolved. This CDR3 has 15 amino acids. V lost 4 bases and J lost 2, with 12 bases in between. Germline CDR1 is MNHNY and CDR2 is SVGAGI (reference sequence). The CDR3 region has the DNA TGTGCCAGCAGTTCCCTTTTAAACGCTGGAAACACCATATATTTT. Its protein is CASSSLLNAGNTIYF.

CDR3: CASRLIVNTEAFF. The DNA of the CDR3 is TGTGCCAGCAGACTGATCGTGAACACTGAAGCTTTCTTT. J is TRBJ1-1 and V is TRBV13, with D unclear. In germline, CDR1 is PRHDT, CDR2 FYEKMQ (reference sequence). Trimming took off 6 bases at V and 0 bases at J, with 8 bases between the two ends. The length of the CDR3 is 13 residues.

The sample holds a few counts of this clonotype. The rearrangement uses TRBV6-2 or TRBV6-3 and TRBJ1-5; D is ambiguous. Trimming pared 8 bases from V and 4 bases from J, leaving 9 bases between. The CDR3 is made up of 12 amino acids. Germline loops: CDR1 MNHEY, CDR2 SVGEGT. The DNA of the CDR3 is TGTGCCAGCGCCACAGTAAATCAGCCCCAGCATTTT. The encoded protein is CASATVNQPQHF.

This clonotype came up many times. This rearrangement joins TRBV20-1 to TRBJ1-1; 10 bases are a match to TRBD1. CDR1 and CDR2 (germline): DFQATT, SNEGSKA (reference sequence). This CDR3 has 15 amino acids. V lost 5 bases to trimming and J lost 7 bases; unmatched junction nucleotides: 13. For the CDR3, the DNA is TGCAGTGCTGCCGGGACAGGGGTCCTCGGGGGTGAAGCTTTCTTT. It yields the protein CSAAGTGVLGGEAFF.

This clonotype was seen repeatedly, ten times or more. V and J are TRBV4-1 and TRBJ2-5; either TRBD1 or TRBD2 may fit D (5 bases each). The CDR3 is 15 residues long. Trimming took off 4 bases at V and 6 bases at J, with 18 bases between the two ends. Germline values: CDR1 MGHRA, CDR2 YSYEKL. CDR3 coding DNA: TGCGCCAGCAGCCTTCGGGATCAGGGTTTGCAGACCCAGTACTTC. Encoded protein: CASSLRDQGLQTQYF.

This clonotype was seen ten or more times. This chain joins TRBV4-3 and TRBJ1-1, with D perhaps TRBD1 (5 bases). V was trimmed by 1 base and J by 1 base, leaving 10 bases between them. Germline lookup yields CDR1 LGHNA and CDR2 YSLEER. CDR3 length equals 15 residues. The CDR3 region has the DNA TGCGCCAGCAGCCAAGTGCCGGGGCAGAACACTGAAGCTTTCTTT. Amino acid sequence: CASSQVPGQNTEAFF.

This clonotype occurred a few times. The chain combines TRBV28 with TRBJ1-2, with D uncertain. The CDR3 extends over 13 amino acids. V lost 4 bases and J lost 4, with 10 bases in between. The germline CDR1 and CDR2 sequences are MDHEN and SYDVKM. CDR3 loop: CASSYVMSYGYTF. As DNA, the CDR3 is TGTGCCAGCAGTTATGTTATGAGCTATGGCTACACCTTC.

V is TRBV6-6 and J is TRBJ1-1, with TRBD1 as a possible D gene (6 bases). The CDR3 length is 14 residues. Deletions cut 6 bases from V and 6 bases from J, with 17 bases between. Germline V gene data show CDR1 as MNHNY and CDR2 as SVGAGI (reference sequence). CDR3 coding DNA: TGTGCCAGCAGGGATCTAGGGACACGCGCTGAAGCTTTCTTT. This translates into CASRDLGTRAEAFF.

This clonotype was observed a few times. The chain has TRBV28 and TRBJ2-7; 7 nucleotides agree with TRBD1. Germline V gene sequence: CDR1 MDHEN, CDR2 SYDVKM. The CDR3 sequence is 13 residues long. After removal of 6 bases from V and 3 bases from J, the junction contained 5 bases not matched to a gene. CDR3 nucleotide sequence: TGTGCCAGCAGGAGAACAGGGGACTACGAGCAGTACTTC. It translates to CASRRTGDYEQYF. Based on the CDR3 plus reference TRBV28 and TRBJ2-7, the full variable domain is DVKVTQSSRYLVKRTGEKVFLECVQDMDHENMFWYRQDPGLGLRLIYFSYDVKMKEKGDIPEGYSVSREKKERFSLILESASTNQTSMYLCASRRTGDYEQYFGPGTRLTVT.

This clonotype occurred a few times. This sequence joins TRBV6-2 or TRBV6-3 and TRBJ2-1, with D perhaps matching TRBD1 (6 bases). The length of the CDR3 is 14 residues. V was trimmed by 2 bases and J by 4 bases, leaving 9 bases between them. Germline V CDR1 and CDR2: MNHEY, SVGEGT. The CDR3 loop reads CASSYDGQYNEQFF. CDR3 nucleotide sequence: TGTGCCAGCAGTTACGACGGACAGTACAATGAGCAGTTCTTC.

This clonotype was counted only a few times. The genes are TRBV30 and TRBJ1-3, with D hard to call. The CDR3 totals 12 residues. Trimming left V 4 bases short and J 0 bases short, with 4 bases between. CDR1 and CDR2 (germline): GTSNPN, SVGIG (reference sequence). CDR3 nucleotides: TGTGCCTGGAAAGCCTCTGGAAACACCATATATTTT. Its translation is CAWKASGNTIYF.

This clonotype was observed many times. This chain connects TRBV15 to TRBJ1-3; 9 positions match TRBD1. With 1 base clipped from V and 0 bases from J, the junction kept 1 base outside the gene matches. Germline assignment: CDR1 LNHNV and CDR2 YYDKDF (reference sequence). This CDR3 contains 16 residues. DNA of the CDR3: TGTGCCACCAGCAGAGGGGACAGGGTCTCTGGAAACACCATATATTTT. Its protein is CATSRGDRVSGNTIYF. Looking up the rest from reference TRBV15 and TRBJ1-3 gives the full variable domain: DAMVIQNPRYQVTQFGKPVTLSCSQTLNHNVMYWYQQKSSQAPKLLFHYYDKDFNNEADTPDNFQSRRPNTSFCFLDIRSPGLGDTAMYLCATSRGDRVSGNTIYFGEGSWLTVV.

This clonotype was seen at least ten times. The rearrangement uses TRBV4-1 and TRBJ2-1; 9 positions agree with TRBD2. Germline V lookup: CDR1 MGHRA, CDR2 YSYEKL. The CDR3 runs to 14 residues. Trimming removed 6 bases from V and 8 bases from J; junction bases left unmatched: 8. CDR3 sequence (DNA): TGCGCCAGCAGGAGGCGGGAGGGCCATCATGAGCAGTTCTTC. It translates to CASRRREGHHEQFF.

The chain employs TRBV20-1 and TRBJ1-5; possible D gene TRBD1, 5 bases. Deletions cut 3 bases from V and 3 bases from J, with 15 bases between. Germline V gene data show CDR1 as DFQATT and CDR2 as SNEGSKA (reference sequence). The CDR3 contains 15 residues. The DNA of the CDR3 is TGCAGTGCTAGTGACTCTGGCAGGGTCAATCAGCCCCAGCATTTT. This gives the protein CSASDSGRVNQPQHF.

This clonotype was seen repeatedly, ten times or more. The chain uses TRBV20-1 and TRBJ2-7; perhaps D is TRBD1 or TRBD2 (5 bases each). V lost 4 bases, J lost 6 bases, and 10 bases lay in between. The length of the CDR3 is 11 residues. Germline lookup yields CDR1 DFQATT and CDR2 SNEGSKA (reference sequence). The CDR3 DNA reads as TGCAGTGCTAACTGGGACGGCGAGCAGTACTTC. Translated, it gives CSANWDGEQYF.

This clonotype has at least ten counts. The rearrangement uses TRBV4-2 and TRBJ2-7, with 9 bases matching TRBD1. The germline gives CDR1 LGHNA, CDR2 YNFKEQ. Unmatched junction bases numbered 9, after V lost 2 bases and J lost 7 bases. This CDR3 comprises 15 residues. CDR3 DNA: TGTGCCAGCAGCCAAAGGGACAGGGAGGTGGGTGAGCAGTACTTC. It specifies CASSQRDREVGEQYF.

This clonotype has a handful of counts. This rearrangement joins TRBV7-7 to TRBJ2-2, with a weak D call TRBD2 (5 bases). The germline gives CDR1 SSHAT, CDR2 FNYEAQ (reference sequence). The length of the CDR3 is 14 residues. V was shortened by 3 bases and J by 5 bases, with 10 bases between the two germline ends. The CDR3 here is CASSLREITGELFF. In DNA, the CDR3 is TGTGCCAGCAGCTTGAGGGAGATAACCGGGGAGCTGTTTTTT.

Concerning this clonotype itself: The CDR3 does not close with the conserved phenylalanine or tryptophan, likely indicating a read error. The chain is built from TRBV7-8 and TRBJ2-7, with D tentatively TRBD2 (6 bases). Germline loops: CDR1 SGHVS, CDR2 FQNEAQ. The CDR3 spans 15 residues. Trimming took 5 bases from V and 6 from J, leaving 20 bases between them. The CDR3 DNA reads TGTGCCAGCAGCACAATGGGACTCCGTTCGAGCGAGCAGTACTCC. Translation gives CASSTMGLRSSEQYS.

This clonotype was seen at least ten times. This chain joins TRBV11-3 and TRBJ1-1, with 10 bases lining up with TRBD1. There are 15 residues in the CDR3. Germline-derived CDR1 and CDR2 are SGHNT and YENEEA. Losses at the gene ends were 4 bases for V and 2 bases for J; bases not matched to a gene: 4. The CDR3 nucleotides read TGTGCCAGCAGCTCCCGGACAGGGGGAAACACTGAAGCTTTCTTT. Translation gives CASSSRTGGNTEAFF.

The V and J genes are TRBV12-3 or TRBV12-4 and TRBJ1-1; D possibly corresponds to TRBD1 (5 bases). V gave up 7 bases and J gave up 7 bases, with 13 bases separating them. The CDR3 has 12 residues. DNA for the CDR3: TGTGCCAGCATCAGAGGGCAGGGTGAAGCTTTCTTT. It codes for CASIRGQGEAFF.